These 5 T cell receptor beta chains were sequenced from one sample in a study of T cells in Graves' hyperthyroidism and ophthalmopathy (dated by TCRdb to about 2019). To prepare the library, multiplex PCR was applied. The instrument given in TCRdb is Illumina HiSeq 2000. The TCR beta CDR3 regions were amplified from RNA transcripts. A first-round RT-PCR of the TCR CDR3 used the HTBI primer set with the Qiagen OneStep RT-PCR kit. Using fastp trimming at Q25 and MiXCR clonotype assembly, TCRdb reanalyzed the public sequencing data and kept in-frame beta chains. For every CDR3 protein sequence, its rows merge into one entry that carries the most common genes and DNA. This sample lists 300,000 to 400,000 distinct CDR3 sequences; approximately 15% were detected once. The ten largest make up 20% to 25% of the sample. What was sequenced was blood. The receptors shown here come from a woman aged 25-40 years with Graves' hyperthyroidism.

This clonotype was counted only a few times. The chain combines TRBV11-2 with TRBJ1-2, with D unresolved. The CDR3 is made up of 16 amino acids. Germline V gives CDR1 SGHAT, CDR2 FQNNGV. The V gene lost 1 base and the J gene lost 0 bases, with 12 bases spanning the gap. The CDR3 bases are TGTGCCAGCAGCTTAGTCTCCTTGGATCCTAACTATGGCTACACCTTC. This codes for CASSLVSLDPNYGYTF. Filled out from reference TRBV11-2 and TRBJ1-2, the complete variable domain reads EAGVAQSPRYKIIEKRQSVAFWCNPISGHATLYWYQQILGQGPKLLIQFQNNGVVDDSQLPKDRFSAERLKGVDSTLKIQPAKLEDSAVYLCASSLVSLDPNYGYTFGSGTRLTVV.

This clonotype was recorded at least ten times. This rearrangement joins TRBV28 to TRBJ1-2; D remains unclear. This CDR3 is built from 13 residues. The germline gives CDR1 MDHEN, CDR2 SYDVKM. V was pared by 6 bases and J by 7 bases, with 15 bases between. In nucleotides, the CDR3 is TGTGCCAGCAGATTCCCCCTGGCGGGTGGCTACACCTTC. Translated: CASRFPLAGGYTF.

This clonotype was seen ten or more times. V gene TRBV27 combines with J gene TRBJ2-1, with a possible D match to TRBD1 (5 bases). CDR3 length equals 16 residues. The germline gives CDR1 MNHEY, CDR2 SMNVEV (reference sequence). Trimming left V 4 bases short and J 2 bases short, with 15 bases between. This CDR3 is CASSSDPARAYNEQFF. The CDR3 DNA reads as TGTGCCAGCAGTTCCGACCCAGCCAGGGCCTACAATGAGCAGTTCTTC.

The sample holds many counts of this clonotype. V usage is TRBV6-2 or TRBV6-3 and J usage is TRBJ1-1; TRBD1 aligns across 7 bases. J was trimmed by 4 bases and V by 5 bases; bases with no gene match: 4. Per the germline V gene, CDR1 is MNHEY and CDR2 is SVGEGT. CDR3 length: 13 residues. The CDR3 protein is CASSRGGGTEAFF. Written as DNA, the CDR3 is TGTGCCAGCAGTAGAGGGGGCGGCACTGAAGCTTTCTTT.

This clonotype was seen many times. The chain links TRBV2 to TRBJ1-2; the D gene is possibly TRBD1 (5 bases). Trimming shortened V by 6 bases and J by 7 bases, and 12 bases separated the two germline ends. From germline, CDR1 is SNHLY and CDR2 FYNNEI. The CDR3 sequence is 12 residues long. The CDR3 here is CASSWVGAGYTF. The CDR3 DNA follows: TGTGCCAGCAGCTGGGTCGGGGCTGGCTACACCTTC.